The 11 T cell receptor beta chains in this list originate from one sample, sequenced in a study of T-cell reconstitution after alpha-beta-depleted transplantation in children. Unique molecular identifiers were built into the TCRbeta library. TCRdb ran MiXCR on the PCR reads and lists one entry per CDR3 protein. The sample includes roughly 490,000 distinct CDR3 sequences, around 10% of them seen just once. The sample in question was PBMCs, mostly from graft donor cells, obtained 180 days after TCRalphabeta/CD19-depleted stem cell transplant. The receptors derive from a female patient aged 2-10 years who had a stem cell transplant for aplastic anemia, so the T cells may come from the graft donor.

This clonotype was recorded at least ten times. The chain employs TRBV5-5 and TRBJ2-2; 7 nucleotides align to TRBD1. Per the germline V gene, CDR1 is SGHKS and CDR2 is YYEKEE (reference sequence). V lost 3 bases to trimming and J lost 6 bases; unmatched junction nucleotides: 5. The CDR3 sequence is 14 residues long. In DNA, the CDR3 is TGTGCCAGCAGCTGGGGGACAGTTCCCGGGGAGCTGTTTTTT. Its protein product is CASSWGTVPGELFF.

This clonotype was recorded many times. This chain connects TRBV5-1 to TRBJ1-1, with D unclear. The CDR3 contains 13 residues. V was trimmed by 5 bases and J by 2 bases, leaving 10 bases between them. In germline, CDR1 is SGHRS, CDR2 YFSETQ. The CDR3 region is CASRMDSNTEAFF. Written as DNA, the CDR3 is TGCGCCAGCAGGATGGATAGCAACACTGAAGCTTTCTTT.

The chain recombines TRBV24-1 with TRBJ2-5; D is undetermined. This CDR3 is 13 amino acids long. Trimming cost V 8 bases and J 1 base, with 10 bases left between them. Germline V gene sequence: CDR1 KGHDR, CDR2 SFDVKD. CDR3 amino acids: CATIRASQETQYF. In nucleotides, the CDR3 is TGTGCCACCATACGGGCGTCCCAAGAGACCCAGTACTTC.

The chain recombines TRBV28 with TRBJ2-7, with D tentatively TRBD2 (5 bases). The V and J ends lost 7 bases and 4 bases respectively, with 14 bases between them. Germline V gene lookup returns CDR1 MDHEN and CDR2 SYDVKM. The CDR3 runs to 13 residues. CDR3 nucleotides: TGTGCCAGCACCCTGCCCGGGGTTTACGAGCAGTACTTC. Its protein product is CASTLPGVYEQYF.

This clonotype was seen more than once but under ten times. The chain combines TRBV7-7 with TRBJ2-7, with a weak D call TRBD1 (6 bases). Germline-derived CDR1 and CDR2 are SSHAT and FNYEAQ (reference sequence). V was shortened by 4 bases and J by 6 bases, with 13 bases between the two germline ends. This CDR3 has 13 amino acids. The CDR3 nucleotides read TGTGCCAGCAGCTCACAGATAGGGGGCGAGCAGTACTTC. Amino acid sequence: CASSSQIGGEQYF.

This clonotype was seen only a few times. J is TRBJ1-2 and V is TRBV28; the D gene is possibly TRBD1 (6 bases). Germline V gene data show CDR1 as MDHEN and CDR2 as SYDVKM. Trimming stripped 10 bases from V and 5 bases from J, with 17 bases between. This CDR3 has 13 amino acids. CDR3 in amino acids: CATDRSRVYGYTF. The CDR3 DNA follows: TGTGCCACCGACAGGTCTAGGGTATATGGCTACACCTTC.

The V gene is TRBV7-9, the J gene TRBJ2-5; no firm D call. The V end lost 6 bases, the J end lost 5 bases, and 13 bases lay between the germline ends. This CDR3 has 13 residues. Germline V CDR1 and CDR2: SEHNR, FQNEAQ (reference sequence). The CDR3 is CASRSPSQETQYF. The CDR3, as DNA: TGTGCCAGCAGATCGCCCAGCCAGGAGACCCAGTACTTC.

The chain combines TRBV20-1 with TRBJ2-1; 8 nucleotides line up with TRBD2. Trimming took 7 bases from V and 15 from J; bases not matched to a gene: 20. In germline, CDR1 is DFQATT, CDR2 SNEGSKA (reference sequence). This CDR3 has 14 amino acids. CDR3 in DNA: TGCAGTGTTCAGAGGGACCAGCGGGAGAACTTTCGGTTCTTC. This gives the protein CSVQRDQRENFRFF.

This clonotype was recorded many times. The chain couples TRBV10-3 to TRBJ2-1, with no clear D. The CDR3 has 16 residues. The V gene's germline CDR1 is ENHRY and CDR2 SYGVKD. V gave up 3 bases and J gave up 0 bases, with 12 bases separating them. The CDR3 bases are TGTGCCATCAGTGATCTAGGACGAGTCTCCTACAATGAGCAGTTCTTC. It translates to CAISDLGRVSYNEQFF.

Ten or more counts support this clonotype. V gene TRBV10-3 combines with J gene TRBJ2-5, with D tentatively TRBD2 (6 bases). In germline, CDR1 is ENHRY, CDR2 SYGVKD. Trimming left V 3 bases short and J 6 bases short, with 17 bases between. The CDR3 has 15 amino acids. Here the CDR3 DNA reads TGTGCCATCAGTGACTCTCTGACTAGAGGGCAGACCCAGTACTTC. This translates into CAISDSLTRGQTQYF.

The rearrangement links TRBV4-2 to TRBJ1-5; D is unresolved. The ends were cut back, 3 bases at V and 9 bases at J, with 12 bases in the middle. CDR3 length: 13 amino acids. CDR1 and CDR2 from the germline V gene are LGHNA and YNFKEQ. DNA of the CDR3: TGTGCCAGCAGCCAGGACTCGCGGCGGCCCCAGCATTTT. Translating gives CASSQDSRRPQHF.